Here is one TCR beta chain with its context. Here immunoSEQ multiplex PCR was the method, and the copy in TCRdb shows in-frame clones only, minus some. The sample lists tens of thousands of clones, around 84% occurring once. The data are from a study of control samples from healthy donors and cancer patients. Per germline, CDR1 MNHNS and CDR2 SASEGT. The CDR3 is 16 amino acids. V was clipped by 2 bases and J by 0 bases, with 12 bases between them. The V call is TRBV6-1, the J call TRBJ2-3, with D possibly matching TRBD1 (6 bases). Sequencing was performed on PBMCs. The origin of this receptor is a man between 65 and 80 years old with lung cancer. The CDR3 nucleotides read TGTGCCAGCAGTGAAACTTACAGGGCTAGCACAGATACGCAGTATTTT. This gives the protein CASSETYRASTDTQYF.